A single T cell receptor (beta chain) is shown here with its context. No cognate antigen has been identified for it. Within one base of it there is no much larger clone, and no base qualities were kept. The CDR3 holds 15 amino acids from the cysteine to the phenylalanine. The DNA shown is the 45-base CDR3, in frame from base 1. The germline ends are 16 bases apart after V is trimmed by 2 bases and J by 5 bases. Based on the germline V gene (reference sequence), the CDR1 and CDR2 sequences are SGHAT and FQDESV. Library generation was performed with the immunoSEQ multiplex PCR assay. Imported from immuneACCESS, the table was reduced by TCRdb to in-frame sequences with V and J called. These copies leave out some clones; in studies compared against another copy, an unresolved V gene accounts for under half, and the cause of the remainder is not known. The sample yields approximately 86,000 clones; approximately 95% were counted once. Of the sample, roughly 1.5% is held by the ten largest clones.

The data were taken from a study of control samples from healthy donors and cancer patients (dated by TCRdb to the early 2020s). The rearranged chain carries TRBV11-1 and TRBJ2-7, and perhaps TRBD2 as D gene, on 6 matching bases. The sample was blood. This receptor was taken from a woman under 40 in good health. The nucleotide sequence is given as TGTGCCAGCAGCTTAAGGAGGGATGGTCTTAACGAGCAGTACTTC. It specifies CASSLRRDGLNEQYF.